The text below deals with one TCR beta chain. Antigen specificity is unknown. The sample originates from a study of CD8 T cells in ankylosing spondylitis. As the method for making TCR beta libraries, quantitative 5'-RACE with molecular barcodes was used. TCRdb reprocessed the 5' RACE reads with MiXCR, giving one entry per CDR3 protein. The repertoire holds approximately 25,000 distinct CDR3 sequences, about a sixth seen once, with approximately 29% in the top ten. Study-wide results and limits: Made up of 7 to 9 highly homologous variants, a TCR beta motif appeared characteristic of ankylosing spondylitis blood.

What was sequenced was blood. The TCR originated in a male donor with ankylosing spondylitis or in good health (not recorded which).

The CDR3, as DNA: TGTGCCAGCAGCCAACCCCAGCCAGGGGTCATCTACAATGAGCAGTTCTTC. Its translation is CASSQPQPGVIYNEQFF. The chain uses TRBV14 and TRBJ2-1; possibly TRBD1 for D (6 bases). The ends were cut back, 2 bases at V and 3 bases at J, with 17 bases in the middle. The CDR3 length is 17 residues. The germline V gene encodes CDR1 SGHDN and CDR2 FVKESK.